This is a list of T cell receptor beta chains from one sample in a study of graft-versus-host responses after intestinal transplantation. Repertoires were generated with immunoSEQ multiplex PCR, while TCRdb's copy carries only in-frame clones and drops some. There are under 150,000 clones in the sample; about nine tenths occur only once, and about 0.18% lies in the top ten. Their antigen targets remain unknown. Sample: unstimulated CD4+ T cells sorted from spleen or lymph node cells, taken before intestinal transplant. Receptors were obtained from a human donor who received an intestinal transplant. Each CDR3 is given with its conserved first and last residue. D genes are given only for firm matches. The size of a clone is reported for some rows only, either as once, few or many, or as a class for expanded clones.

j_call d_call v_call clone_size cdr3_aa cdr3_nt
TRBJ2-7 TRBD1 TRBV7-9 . CASSLRSSGGIYEQYF TGTGCCAGCAGCTTAAGATCGTCAGGGGGCATCTACGAGCAGTACTTC
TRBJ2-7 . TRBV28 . CASSSPGIHEQYF TGTGCCAGCAGTTCCCCAGGGATTCACGAGCAGTACTTC
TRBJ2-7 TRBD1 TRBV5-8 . CATPSTGTRSYEQYF TGTGCCACCCCGTCGACAGGGACGCGGTCCTACGAGCAGTACTTC
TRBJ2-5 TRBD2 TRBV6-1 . CASSLAGFGETQYF TGTGCCAGCAGTCTAGCGGGGTTCGGGGAGACCCAGTACTTC
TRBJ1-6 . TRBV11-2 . CASSFRGGSPLHF TGTGCCAGCAGCTTCCGAGGAGGGTCACCCCTCCACTTT
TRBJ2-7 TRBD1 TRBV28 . CASSRLDRGPDEQYF TGTGCCAGCAGCCGATTGGACAGGGGGCCGGACGAGCAGTACTTC
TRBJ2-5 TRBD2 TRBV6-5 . CASSYLPGGGQETQYF TGTGCCAGCAGTTATCTTCCGGGAGGGGGCCAAGAGACCCAGTACTTC
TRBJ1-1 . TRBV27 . CASRRTGVAEAFF TGTGCCAGCAGGCGCACGGGGGTCGCTGAAGCTTTCTTT
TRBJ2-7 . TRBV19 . CASSRQIAYEQYF TGTGCCAGTAGTAGACAGATAGCCTACGAGCAGTACTTC
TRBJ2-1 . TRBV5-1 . CASSLGGQRNEQFF TGCGCCAGCAGCTTGGGGGGACAAAGGAATGAGCAGTTCTTC
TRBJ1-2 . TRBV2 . CASSESQGAYYGYTF TGTGCCAGCAGTGAGAGCCAGGGCGCATACTATGGCTACACCTTC
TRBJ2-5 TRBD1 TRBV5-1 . CASSLGQGLIVRETQYF TGCGCCAGCAGCTTGGGACAGGGCCTGATCGTCAGAGAGACCCAGTACTTC
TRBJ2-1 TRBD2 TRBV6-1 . CASRALAGAHEQFF TGTGCCAGCAGGGCCCTAGCGGGAGCTCATGAGCAGTTCTTC
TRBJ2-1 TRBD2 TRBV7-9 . CASSFGLAGGSDNEQFF TGTGCCAGCAGCTTTGGACTAGCGGGAGGGAGCGACAATGAGCAGTTCTTC
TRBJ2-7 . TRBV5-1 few CASSSGLPYEQYF TGCGCCAGCAGCTCGGGACTCCCCTACGAGCAGTACTTC
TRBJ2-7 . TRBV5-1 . CASSPILIPPYTREQYF TGCGCCAGCAGCCCAATCTTGATACCCCCCTATACGCGCGAGCAGTACTTC
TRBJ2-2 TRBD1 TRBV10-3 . CAISPQGASSGELFF TGTGCCATCAGTCCGCAGGGGGCATCGAGCGGGGAGCTGTTTTTT
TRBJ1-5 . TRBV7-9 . CASSLGIGRDTYQPQHF TGTGCCAGCAGCTTGGGGATTGGCCGGGACACCTATCAGCCCCAGCATTTT
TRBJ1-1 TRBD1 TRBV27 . CASSTTTGEAFF TGTGCCAGCAGTACTACGACAGGGGAAGCTTTCTTT
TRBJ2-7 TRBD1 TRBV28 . CASRGTGQASEQYF TGTGCCAGCAGGGGAACAGGACAGGCCAGCGAGCAGTACTTC
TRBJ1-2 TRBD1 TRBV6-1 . CASRSEGTANYGYTF TGTGCCAGCAGAAGCGAGGGGACAGCTAACTATGGCTACACCTTC
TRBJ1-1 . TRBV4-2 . CASSQEGLSGRYGQQNTEAFF TGTGCCAGCAGCCAAGAAGGGCTATCCGGGCGATACGGACAGCAGAACACTGAAGCTTTCTTT
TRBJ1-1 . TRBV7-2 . CASSLLRQLNTEAFF TGTGCCAGCAGCCTCCTTCGACAGCTGAACACTGAAGCTTTCTTT
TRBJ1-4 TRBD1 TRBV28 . CASSGQANEKLFF TGTGCCAGCTCGGGACAGGCAAATGAAAAACTGTTTTTT
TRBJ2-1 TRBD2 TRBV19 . CASSIAPRTSGISGNEQFF TGTGCCAGTAGTATAGCCCCCCGGACTAGCGGGATCAGTGGCAATGAGCAGTTCTTC
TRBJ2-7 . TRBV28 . CASSGTLPYEQYF TGTGCCAGCAGTGGGACACTACCTTACGAGCAGTACTTC
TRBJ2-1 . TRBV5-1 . CASSLEGSGNKEQFF TGCGCCAGCAGCTTGGAGGGCTCGGGAAATAAAGAGCAGTTCTTC
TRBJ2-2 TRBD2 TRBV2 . CASTPGLAGPGELFF TGTGCCAGCACCCCGGGACTAGCGGGACCCGGGGAGCTGTTTTTT
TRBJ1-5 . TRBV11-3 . CASSLDQGNQPQHF TGTGCCAGCAGCTTAGATCAGGGCAATCAGCCCCAGCATTTT
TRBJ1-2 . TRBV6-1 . CASDGGMLPNYGYTF TGTGCCAGCGACGGGGGAATGCTTCCTAACTATGGCTACACCTTC
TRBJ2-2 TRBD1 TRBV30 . CAWGQGARELFF TGTGCCTGGGGACAGGGGGCGAGAGAGCTGTTTTTT
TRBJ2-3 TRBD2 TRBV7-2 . CASSFSGSKTDTQYF TGTGCCAGCAGCTTCAGCGGGAGTAAGACAGATACGCAGTATTTT
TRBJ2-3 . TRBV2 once CASSLLGGTDTQYF TGTGCCAGCAGTTTACTAGGCGGCACAGATACGCAGTATTTT
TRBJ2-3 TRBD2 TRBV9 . CASSEGTSGGPDTQYF TGTGCCAGCAGCGAGGGGACTAGCGGGGGACCAGATACGCAGTATTTT
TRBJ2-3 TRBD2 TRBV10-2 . CASREREGVTDTQYF TGCGCCAGCAGGGAGCGGGAGGGGGTTACAGATACGCAGTATTTT
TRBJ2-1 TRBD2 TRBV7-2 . CASSLRPLGTSYNEQFF TGTGCCAGCAGCTTAAGGCCCCTCGGGACTAGCTACAATGAGCAGTTCTTC
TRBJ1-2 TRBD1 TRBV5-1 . CASSSGQGARGYGYTF TGCGCCAGCAGCTCAGGACAGGGGGCGCGGGGCTATGGCTACACCTTC
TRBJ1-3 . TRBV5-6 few CASSPHRNTGFGNTIYF TGTGCCAGCAGCCCTCATCGGAACACAGGGTTCGGAAACACCATATATTTT
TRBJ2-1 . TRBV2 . CASSSRESSYNEQFF TGTGCCAGCAGTTCCCGGGAAAGCTCCTACAATGAGCAGTTCTTC
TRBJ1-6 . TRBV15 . CATSRDRGYNSPLHF TGTGCCACCAGCAGAGACAGGGGATATAATTCACCCCTCCACTTT
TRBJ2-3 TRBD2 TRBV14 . CASSRDYTDTQYF TGTGCCAGCAGCCGGGACTACACAGATACGCAGTATTTT
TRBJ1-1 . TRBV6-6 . CASSLPGPSKAFF TGTGCCAGCAGTTTACCAGGGCCATCGAAAGCTTTCTTT
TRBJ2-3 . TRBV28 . CASFRPGVTSTDTQYF TGTGCCAGCTTCCGCCCCGGGGTTACTAGCACAGATACGCAGTATTTT
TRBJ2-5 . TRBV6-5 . CASSYGRRQETQYF TGTGCCAGCAGTTACGGCAGGAGGCAAGAGACCCAGTACTTC
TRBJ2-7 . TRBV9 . CASSQAPSRSEQYF TGTGCCAGCAGTCAAGCCCCTAGCCGCAGTGAGCAGTACTTC
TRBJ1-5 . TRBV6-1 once CASSERWPQHF TGTGCCAGCAGTGAACGGTGGCCCCAGCATTTT
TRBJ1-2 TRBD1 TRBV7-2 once CASSSGTELYGYTF TGTGCCAGCAGCTCCGGGACAGAGCTCTATGGCTACACCTTC
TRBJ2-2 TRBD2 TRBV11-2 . CASSLTSGSNTGELFF TGTGCCAGCTCCCTTACTAGCGGGAGTAACACCGGGGAGCTGTTTTTT
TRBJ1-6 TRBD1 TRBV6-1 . CASSVRDRGSPLHF TGTGCCAGCAGTGTCCGGGACAGGGGTTCACCCCTCCACTTT
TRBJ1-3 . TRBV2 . CASLEEVLTGNTIYF TGTGCCAGCCTAGAAGAGGTGCTTACTGGAAACACCATATATTTT
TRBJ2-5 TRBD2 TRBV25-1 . CASTRGDYWYQETQYF TGTGCCAGCACCCGGGGGGACTATTGGTACCAAGAGACCCAGTACTTC
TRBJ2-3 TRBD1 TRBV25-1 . CASSEGDRGASDTQYF TGTGCCAGCAGTGAGGGGGACAGGGGGGCCTCAGATACGCAGTATTTT
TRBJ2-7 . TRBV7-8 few CASSLLLKSSHEQYF TGTGCCAGCAGCTTATTACTCAAATCTTCCCACGAGCAGTACTTC
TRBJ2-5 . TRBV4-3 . CASSRLVQETQYF TGCGCCAGCAGTCGACTGGTCCAAGAGACCCAGTACTTC
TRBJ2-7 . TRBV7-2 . CASSLAWGPLGEQYF TGTGCCAGCAGCTTAGCGTGGGGGCCCTTGGGCGAGCAGTACTTC
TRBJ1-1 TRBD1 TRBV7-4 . CASSLGGDRGRNTEAFF TGTGCCAGCAGCTTAGGGGGCGACAGGGGGAGGAACACTGAAGCTTTCTTT
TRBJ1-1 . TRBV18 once CASSPLRTGSRDTEAFF TGTGCCAGCTCACCCCTAAGAACAGGGAGTAGAGACACTGAAGCTTTCTTT
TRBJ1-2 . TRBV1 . CTSSHPLYPRSGGGYTF TGCACCAGCAGCCACCCGCTTTACCCCCGATCGGGAGGTGGCTACACCTTC
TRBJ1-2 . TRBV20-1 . CSARSVVGYTF TGCAGTGCTAGATCTGTTGTGGGCTACACCTTC